These 15 T cell receptor beta chains were all obtained from the same sample, sequenced in a study of molecular identifiers for immune sequencing clone quantification. TCRdb re-called the PCR reads through MiXCR, storing one row per CDR3 protein. The sample comprises hundreds of thousands of distinct CDR3 sequences, roughly 25% of which are singletons, and around 0.78% rests with the top ten. The sample taken for sequencing was naive CD8+ T cells from blood, with Jurkat cell RNA spiked in. Subset in this sample: FACS-sorted CD8+CD4-CCR7+CD45RA+ naive T cells. These receptors were collected from a human donor in good health. Some libraries in this study had Jurkat cell RNA spiked in.

This clonotype was detected only once. The junction does not match germline at one end; this may be a read error. The gene calls are TRBV7-2 and TRBJ1-5; D gene unclear. The CDR3 extends over 17 amino acids. The germline V gene has CDR1 SGHTA and CDR2 FQGNSA. In nucleotides, the CDR3 is TGTGCCAGCAGCCTAGCCACACAGTGTTATAGCAATCAGCCCCAGCATTTT. The encoded protein is CASSLATQCYSNQPQHF.

This clonotype appeared many times. This chain connects TRBV4-3 to TRBJ2-3, with 9 bases matching TRBD1. The junction had 8 bases not matched to a gene; V was cut back by 1 base and J by 0 bases. The CDR3 is made up of 18 amino acids. The germline CDR1 and CDR2 sequences are LGHNA and YSLEER. As DNA, the CDR3 is TGCGCCAGCAGCCAAGTTATGATACAGGGGGCAAGCACAGATACGCAGTATTTT. The encoded protein is CASSQVMIQGASTDTQYF.

This clonotype was recorded many times. This chain links TRBV7-2 with TRBJ1-5, with a weak D call TRBD1 (6 bases). Germline V gene data show CDR1 as SGHTA and CDR2 as FQGNSA. This CDR3 has 14 amino acids. Trimming stripped 5 bases from V and 7 bases from J, with 15 bases between. CDR3 in DNA: TGTGCCAGCAGCCTCACCCAGGGGCGGCAGCCCCAGCATTTT. This sequence encodes CASSLTQGRQPQHF. Drawing the rest from reference TRBV7-2 and TRBJ1-5, the complete variable domain is GAGVSQSPSNKVTEKGKDVELRCDPISGHTALYWYRQSLGQGLEFLIYFQGNSAPDKSGLPSDRFSAERTGGSVSTLTIQRTQQEDSAVYLCASSLTQGRQPQHFGDGTRLSIL.

The sample holds many counts of this clonotype. CDR3 DNA sequence: TGTGCCAGCAGCTTAGGGGTAATGGTTCAGCAAGAGACCCAGTACTTC. Translated, it gives CASSLGVMVQQETQYF. The chain uses TRBV7-6 and TRBJ2-5, with D unclear. V was trimmed by 1 base and J by 2 bases, leaving 14 bases between them. There are 16 residues in the CDR3. Germline V lookup: CDR1 SGHVS, CDR2 FNYEAQ.

The chain is built from TRBV19 and TRBJ1-1; 8 nucleotides match TRBD1. From germline, CDR1 is LNHDA and CDR2 SQIVND (reference sequence). V dropped 5 bases and J dropped 4; count of bases not matched to a gene: 6. The CDR3 runs 14 residues. This chain's CDR3 is CASSLQGEVTEAFF. CDR3 DNA sequence: TGTGCCAGTAGTTTACAGGGGGAGGTCACTGAAGCTTTCTTT.

The chain uses TRBV9 and TRBJ2-7; D may be TRBD2 (6 bases). Per the germline V gene, CDR1 is SGDLS and CDR2 is YYNGEE. The V and J ends lost 0 bases and 0 bases respectively, with 13 bases between them. The CDR3 runs 16 residues. CDR3 in DNA: TGTGCCAGCAGCGTAGGAGGTAGCGGCAGCTCCTACGAGCAGTACTTC. Its protein is CASSVGGSGSSYEQYF.

This clonotype was found a few times. The CDR3 DNA follows: TGTGCCAGCAGTTATCCTCAGGTAGCGGGAGAAGAGACCCAGTACTTC. This gives the protein CASSYPQVAGEETQYF. The V call is TRBV6-6, the J call TRBJ2-5, with 9 positions matching TRBD2. The V gene end was trimmed by 3 bases and the J gene end by 3 bases; junction bases not matched to a gene: 8. Germline CDR1 MNHNY, CDR2 SVGAGI (reference sequence). There are 16 residues in the CDR3.

In this sample, this clonotype turned up many times. This chain links TRBV6-1 with TRBJ1-5; weak D call: TRBD1 (5 bases). Trimming removed 2 bases from V and 4 bases from J, with 15 bases in between. The CDR3 extends over 16 amino acids. Germline assignment: CDR1 MNHNS and CDR2 SASEGT. CDR3 nucleotides: TGTGCCAGCAGTGAATTGAGGGGCCCACTTAATCAGCCCCAGCATTTT. This encodes CASSELRGPLNQPQHF.

This chain uses TRBV12-3 or TRBV12-4 with TRBJ1-5; D ambiguous. The CDR3 consists of 14 residues. Trimming shortened V by 3 bases and J by 9 bases, and 15 bases separated the two germline ends. CDR3 protein: CASSFSTPSGPQHF. The CDR3 region has the DNA TGTGCCAGCAGTTTCTCTACACCCTCGGGGCCCCAGCATTTT.

Notes on this clonotype: At one end the junction does not follow the germline gene, possibly because of a read error. This CDR3 reads CASRASGRVSYAQYF. CDR3 bases: TGTGCCAGCCGTGCGAGCGGGAGGGTTAGCTACGCGCAGTACTTC. The chain carries TRBV27 and TRBJ2-7; TRBD2 matches at 10 bases. This CDR3 is 15 amino acids long. In germline, CDR1 is MNHEY, CDR2 SMNVEV (reference sequence).

This clonotype was detected only a few times. CDR3 amino acids: CASSQDSPSGSYNEQFF. The DNA of the CDR3 is TGCGCCAGCAGCCAAGATTCCCCTAGCGGGTCATACAATGAGCAGTTCTTC. The chain employs TRBV4-3 and TRBJ2-1; TRBD2 agrees at 8 bases. Germline CDR1 is LGHNA and CDR2 is YSLEER. CDR3 length: 17 residues. The V segment lost 0 bases and the J segment 4 bases; nucleotides outside the gene matches: 8.

This clonotype was observed many times. V and J are TRBV7-2 and TRBJ2-3; D tentatively fits TRBD1 or TRBD2 (6 bases each). In germline, CDR1 is SGHTA, CDR2 FQGNSA. The CDR3 covers 12 residues. V shed 5 bases and J shed 14 bases, with 17 bases lying between them. DNA for the CDR3: TGTGCCAGCAGCACCGGGGGCTTACACGGGTATTTT. As protein: CASSTGGLHGYF.

Details on this clonotype: Given a much more abundant clone one base away, this may be a read error. The chain employs TRBV13 and TRBJ2-7, with D perhaps TRBD1 (6 bases). The CDR3 is 13 amino acids. Germline values: CDR1 PRHDT, CDR2 FYEKMQ (reference sequence). V lost 4 bases and J 9 bases, leaving 16 bases between the germline ends. The CDR3 DNA follows: TGTGCCAGCAGCTCTTTACCAGGGGACGCGCAGTACTTC. Amino acids: CASSSLPGDAQYF.

As to this clonotype: This may come from a read error, since a much larger clone is one base off. This rearrangement joins TRBV2 to TRBJ1-1, with 10 nucleotides matching TRBD1. This CDR3 is built from 15 residues. Germline V gene lookup returns CDR1 SNHLY and CDR2 FYNNEI. The trim removed 0 bases at V and 11 bases at J, leaving 9 bases unmatched. As DNA, the CDR3 is TGTGCCAGCAGTGAAGCGGGGACAGGGGCGAGACGGGCTTTCTTT. Its protein product is CASSEAGTGARRAFF. The full variable domain, rest sourced from reference TRBV2 and TRBJ1-1, is EPEVTQTPSHQVTQMGQEVILRCVPISNHLYFYWYRQILGQKVEFLVSFYNNEISEKSEIFDDQFSVERPDGSNFTLKIRSTKLEDSAMYFCASSEAGTGARRAFFGQGTRLTVV.

This clonotype was recorded at least ten times. This chain uses TRBV6-5 with TRBJ1-4; TRBD1 agrees at 7 bases. With V trimmed by 5 bases and J by 8 bases, 11 bases remained unmatched. The CDR3 sequence is 15 residues long. CDR1 is MNHEY, CDR2 SVGAGI, per germline. DNA of the CDR3: TGTGCCAGCAGTCCCGGGGCAGGGGGTAGCGAAAAACTGTTTTTT. Its protein product is CASSPGAGGSEKLFF.